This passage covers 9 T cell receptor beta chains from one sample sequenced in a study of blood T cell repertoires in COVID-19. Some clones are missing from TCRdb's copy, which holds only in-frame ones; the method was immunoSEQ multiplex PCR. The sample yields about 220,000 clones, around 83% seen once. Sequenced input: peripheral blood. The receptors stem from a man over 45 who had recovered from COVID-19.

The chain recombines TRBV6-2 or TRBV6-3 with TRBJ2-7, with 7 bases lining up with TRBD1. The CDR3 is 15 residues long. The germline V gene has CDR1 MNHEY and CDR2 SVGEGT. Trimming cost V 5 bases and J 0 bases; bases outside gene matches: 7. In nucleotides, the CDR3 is TGTGCCAGCAGTCCGAGAGGACAGGTCTCCTACGAGCAGTACTTC. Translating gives CASSPRGQVSYEQYF.

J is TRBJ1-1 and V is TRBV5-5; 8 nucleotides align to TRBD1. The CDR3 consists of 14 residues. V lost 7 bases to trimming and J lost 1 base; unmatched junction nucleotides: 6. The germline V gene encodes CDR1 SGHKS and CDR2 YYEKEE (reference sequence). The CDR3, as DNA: TGTGCCAGCGGAATACAGGGGGGGAACACTGAAGCTTTCTTT. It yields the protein CASGIQGGNTEAFF.

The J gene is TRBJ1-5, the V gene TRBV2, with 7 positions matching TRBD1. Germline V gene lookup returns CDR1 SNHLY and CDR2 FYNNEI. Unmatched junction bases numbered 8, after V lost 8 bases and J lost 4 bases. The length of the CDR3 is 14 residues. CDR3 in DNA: TGTGCCAGCTTGAGTAACAGGGGTAATCAGCCCCAGCATTTT. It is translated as CASLSNRGNQPQHF.

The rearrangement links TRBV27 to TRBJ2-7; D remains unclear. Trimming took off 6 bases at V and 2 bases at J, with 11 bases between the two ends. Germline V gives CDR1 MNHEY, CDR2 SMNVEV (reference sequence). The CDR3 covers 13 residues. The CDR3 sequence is CASSSNGPYEQYF. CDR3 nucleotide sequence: TGTGCCAGCAGCTCCAATGGGCCCTACGAGCAGTACTTC.

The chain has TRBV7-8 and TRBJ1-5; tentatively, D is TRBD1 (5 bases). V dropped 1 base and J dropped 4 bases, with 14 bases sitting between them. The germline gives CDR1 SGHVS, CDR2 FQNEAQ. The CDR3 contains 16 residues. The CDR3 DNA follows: TGTGCCAGCAGCTTAGAAGGGGTCGGATTGAATCAGCCCCAGCATTTT. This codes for CASSLEGVGLNQPQHF.

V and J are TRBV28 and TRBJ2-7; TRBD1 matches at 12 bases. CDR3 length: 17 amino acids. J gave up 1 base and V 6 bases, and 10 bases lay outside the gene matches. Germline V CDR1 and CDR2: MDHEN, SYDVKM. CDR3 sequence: CASRGQGAALASYEQYF. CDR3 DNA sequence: TGTGCCAGCAGGGGACAGGGGGCAGCCTTAGCATCCTACGAGCAGTACTTC.

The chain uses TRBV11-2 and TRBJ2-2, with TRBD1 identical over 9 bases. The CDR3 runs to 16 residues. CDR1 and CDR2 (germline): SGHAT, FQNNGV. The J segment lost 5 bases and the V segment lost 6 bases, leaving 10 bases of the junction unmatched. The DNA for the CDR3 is TGTGCCAGCAGTCAAACAGGGGGCGCTAGGACCGGGGAGCTGTTTTTT. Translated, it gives CASSQTGGARTGELFF. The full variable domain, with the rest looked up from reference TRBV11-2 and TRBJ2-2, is EAGVAQSPRYKIIEKRQSVAFWCNPISGHATLYWYQQILGQGPKLLIQFQNNGVVDDSQLPKDRFSAERLKGVDSTLKIQPAKLEDSAVYLCASSQTGGARTGELFFGEGSRLTVL.

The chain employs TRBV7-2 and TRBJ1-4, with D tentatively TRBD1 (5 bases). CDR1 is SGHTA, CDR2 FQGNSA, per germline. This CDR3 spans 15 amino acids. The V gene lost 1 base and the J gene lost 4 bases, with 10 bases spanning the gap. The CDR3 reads CASSLDAGINEKLFF. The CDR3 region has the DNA TGTGCCAGCAGCTTAGACGCAGGGATTAATGAAAAACTGTTTTTT.

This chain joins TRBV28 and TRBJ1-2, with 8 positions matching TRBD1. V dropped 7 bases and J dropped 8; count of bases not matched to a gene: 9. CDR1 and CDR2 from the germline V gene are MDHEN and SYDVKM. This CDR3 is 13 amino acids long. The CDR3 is CASTLAGGKGYTF. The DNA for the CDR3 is TGTGCCAGCACCCTGGCAGGGGGCAAGGGCTACACCTTC.